These 32 T cell receptor beta chains came from one sample sequenced in a study of regulatory T cells in long-lasting Graves disease. Arm-PCR of CDR3 regions with iRepertoire HTBI primers generated TCR beta libraries. Via MiXCR, TCRdb re-called the multiplex PCR reads, giving one row per CDR3 protein. The data contain 360,000 or so distinct CDR3 sequences, approximately 15% of them singletons. As for time point: newly diagnosed GD, antithyroid drugs for less than 3 months. Scientists built the TCR library using RNA that was extracted from PBMCs. This sample also appeared in a second study, on T cells in Graves' hyperthyroidism and ophthalmopathy.

Sequenced here: peripheral blood mononuclear cells (PBMCs), sampled at new diagnosis, from a patient treated with antithyroid drugs. Source of these receptors: a middle-aged man with Graves disease.

The table lists this clonotype with a few counts. The gene calls are TRBV2 and TRBJ1-5; no firm D call. Germline values: CDR1 SNHLY, CDR2 FYNNEI. Deletions cut 8 bases from V and 4 bases from J, with 15 bases between. This CDR3 has 14 residues. For the CDR3, the DNA is TGTGCCAGCTCCATCTCGTCAGAAAATCAGCCCCAGCATTTT. Translating gives CASSISSENQPQHF.

This clonotype has at least ten counts. The chain recombines TRBV2 with TRBJ1-1; the match to TRBD1 covers 8 bases. The CDR3 sequence is 13 residues long. The V segment lost 1 base and the J segment 11 bases; nucleotides outside the gene matches: 6. Germline assignment: CDR1 SNHLY and CDR2 FYNNEI. This chain's CDR3 is CASSEVSRGLAFF. The CDR3 DNA is TGTGCCAGCAGTGAAGTAAGCAGGGGGCTTGCTTTCTTT.

The chain employs TRBV6-2 or TRBV6-3 and TRBJ1-2, with D uncertain. There are 16 residues in the CDR3. Deletions cut 5 bases from V and 4 bases from J, with 20 bases between. From germline, CDR1 is MNHEY and CDR2 SVGEGT. In DNA form, the CDR3 reads TGTGCCAGCAGTGAATTTTTGGTGCCATCAGCCTATGGCTACACCTTC. This encodes CASSEFLVPSAYGYTF.

As concerns this clonotype: Just one base apart from a much larger clone, this may be a read error. V is TRBV6-1 and J is TRBJ2-2; 8 bases align to TRBD1. V lost 6 bases and J lost 0; bases outside the gene matches: 3. CDR3 length: 15 residues. Germline loops: CDR1 MNHNS, CDR2 SASEGT. The CDR3, as DNA: TGTGCCAGCAGACCAGGGGGCGCGAACACCGGGGAGCTGTTTTTT. This encodes CASRPGGANTGELFF.

This clonotype was recorded at least ten times. The rearrangement joins TRBV12-3 or TRBV12-4 to TRBJ2-7, with 9 nucleotides matching TRBD2. The CDR3 runs 14 residues. Trimming removed 3 bases from V and 3 bases from J; junction bases left unmatched: 3. The CDR3 coding sequence is TGTGCCAGCAGTTTTGCAGCGGGGGGCTACGAGCAGTACTTC. Amino acid sequence: CASSFAAGGYEQYF.

There are many counts of this clonotype. The V and J genes are TRBV20-1 and TRBJ2-7; possible D gene TRBD2, 7 bases. CDR1 is DFQATT and CDR2 is SNEGSKA in the germline V gene (reference sequence). Trimming left V 7 bases short and J 4 bases short, with 17 bases between. There are 13 residues in the CDR3. The CDR3 here is CSGGGGNVYEQYF. The DNA of the CDR3 is TGCAGTGGGGGGGGGGGCAACGTGTACGAGCAGTACTTC.

This clonotype appeared many times. J is TRBJ1-2 and V is TRBV27, with D tentatively TRBD1 (6 bases). The germline V and J ends were trimmed by 5 bases and 5 bases, with 12 bases remaining between them. CDR1 and CDR2 from the germline V gene are MNHEY and SMNVEV (reference sequence). This CDR3 has 13 amino acids. The CDR3 sequence is CASSKPGHYGYTF. In DNA form, the CDR3 reads TGTGCCAGCAGTAAACCGGGACATTATGGCTACACCTTC.

In this sample, this clonotype turned up a few times. The chain couples TRBV6-5 to TRBJ1-6, with D tentatively TRBD1 (6 bases). The V end lost 4 bases, the J end lost 8 bases, and 12 bases lay between the germline ends. This CDR3 has 14 residues. Germline CDR1 and CDR2: MNHEY and SVGAGI. The CDR3: CASSLQGLDSPLHF. The CDR3 DNA is TGTGCCAGCAGTTTACAGGGATTAGATTCACCCCTCCACTTT.

This clonotype was counted ten times or more. The chain combines TRBV20-1 with TRBJ2-7; the match to TRBD1 covers 9 bases. V lost 3 bases to trimming and J lost 6 bases; unmatched junction nucleotides: 12. The CDR3 totals 15 residues. Germline loops: CDR1 DFQATT, CDR2 SNEGSKA (reference sequence). The CDR3 DNA reads TGCAGTGCTAGGGACCCTGGACAGGGGATGGGCGAGCAGTACTTC. Protein sequence: CSARDPGQGMGEQYF.

This clonotype appeared many times. The chain joins TRBV12-3 or TRBV12-4 to TRBJ2-1; D is possibly TRBD1 (6 bases). The V and J ends lost 5 bases and 3 bases respectively, with 14 bases between them. The CDR3 extends over 15 amino acids. CDR3 in DNA: TGTGCCAGCAGTGAAACCGGGACAATCTACAATGAGCAGTTCTTC. Translation: CASSETGTIYNEQFF.

In its sample, this clonotype was seen many times. V and J are TRBV7-9 and TRBJ1-4; tentative D call: TRBD1 (6 bases). This CDR3 region has 13 residues. V was shortened by 8 bases and J by 4 bases, with 11 bases between the two germline ends. Germline V lookup: CDR1 SEHNR, CDR2 FQNEAQ (reference sequence). CDR3 in DNA: TGTGCCAGCTGCCTGGACAGTAATGAAAAACTGTTTTTT. It specifies CASCLDSNEKLFF.

Ten or more counts support this clonotype. The V and J genes are TRBV6-5 and TRBJ1-2, with D maybe TRBD1 (6 bases). V was shortened by 1 base and J by 1 base, with 7 bases between the two germline ends. The CDR3 has 14 residues. Germline V CDR1 and CDR2: MNHEY, SVGAGI. The chain's CDR3 is CASSYLDSNYGYTF. The CDR3 bases are TGTGCCAGCAGTTACTTGGACAGTAACTATGGCTACACCTTC.

This clonotype came up many times. This sequence joins TRBV28 and TRBJ1-2; D gene uncertain. There are 16 residues in the CDR3. V gave up 0 bases and J gave up 5 bases, with 16 bases separating them. Germline assignment: CDR1 MDHEN and CDR2 SYDVKM. CDR3 DNA sequence: TGTGCCAGCAGTTTATGGGTACTGGTGGGAGAATATGGCTACACCTTC. Residues: CASSLWVLVGEYGYTF.

V usage is TRBV3-1 and J usage is TRBJ1-6, with a weak D call TRBD1 (6 bases). The germline V gene encodes CDR1 LGHDT and CDR2 YNNKEL (reference sequence). The length of the CDR3 is 13 residues. V lost 4 bases, J lost 8 bases, and 9 bases lay in between. Here the CDR3 DNA reads TGTGCCAGCAGCCCTTACAGGGATTCACCCCTCCACTTT. This sequence encodes CASSPYRDSPLHF. The full variable domain, its missing parts supplied by reference TRBV3-1 and TRBJ1-6, is DTAVSQTPKYLVTQMGNDKSIKCEQNLGHDTMYWYKQDSKKFLKIMFSYNNKELIINETVPNRFSPKSPDKAHLNLHINSLELGDSAVYFCASSPYRDSPLHFGNGTRLTVT.

The table lists this clonotype with many counts. The chain is built from TRBV28 and TRBJ2-5, with D unclear. CDR3 length: 11 residues. V lost 7 bases and J lost 5, with 8 bases in between. Germline CDR1 and CDR2: MDHEN and SYDVKM. CDR3 sequence reads: CASTQGETQYF. In nucleotides, the CDR3 is TGTGCCAGCACCCAAGGGGAGACCCAGTACTTC.

This rearrangement joins TRBV20-1 to TRBJ2-3, with 10 bases matching TRBD2. Germline-derived CDR1 and CDR2 are DFQATT and SNEGSKA (reference sequence). With 0 bases clipped from V and 5 bases from J, the junction kept 14 bases outside the gene matches. The CDR3 loop spans 18 amino acids. The CDR3 loop is CSARDRKAGGPEKDTQYF. CDR3 DNA sequence: TGCAGTGCTAGAGATCGGAAAGCGGGGGGGCCTGAGAAAGATACGCAGTATTTT.

The rearrangement links TRBV30 to TRBJ2-7, with a weak D call TRBD2 (5 bases). The CDR3 has 13 residues. Trimming cost V 3 bases and J 2 bases, with 11 bases left between them. Germline V gives CDR1 GTSNPN, CDR2 SVGIG (reference sequence). The CDR3 coding sequence is TGTGCCTGGAGGACGTTCGGGGCCTACGAGCAGTACTTC. Amino acids: CAWRTFGAYEQYF.

Note on this clonotype: Since a far larger clone is one base different, this is likely a read error. The conserved final phenylalanine or tryptophan is absent from the CDR3, which likely points to a read error. The J gene is TRBJ2-5, the V gene TRBV3-1, with D hard to call. The J call may be incorrect, as the DNA end agrees better with TRBJ2-1. Per the germline V gene, CDR1 is LGHDT and CDR2 is YNNKEL (reference sequence). This CDR3 is built from 12 residues. As DNA, the CDR3 is TGTGCCAGCAGCCAAGTAGGAAATGAGCAGTTCCTC. Its translation is CASSQVGNEQFL.

The J gene is TRBJ1-2, the V gene TRBV10-3; a possible D gene is TRBD1 (6 bases). Germline assignment: CDR1 ENHRY and CDR2 SYGVKD. The CDR3 runs to 14 residues. Trimming removed 0 bases from V and 8 bases from J, with 13 bases in between. This chain's CDR3 is CAISESTEGDGYTF. CDR3 DNA: TGTGCCATCAGTGAGTCGACGGAGGGGGACGGCTACACCTTC.

This clonotype occurred a few times. V usage is TRBV9 and J usage is TRBJ2-3; TRBD2 matches at 11 bases. The V and J ends lost 1 base and 7 bases, in that order; junction bases with no gene match: 5. The CDR3 is made up of 15 amino acids. The V gene's germline CDR1 is SGDLS and CDR2 YYNGEE. The CDR3 DNA sequence: TGTGCCAGCAGCGTAACTAGCGGGGGCTTCTATACGCAGTATTTT. Residues: CASSVTSGGFYTQYF.

J is TRBJ2-2 and V is TRBV15, with 8 positions matching TRBD2. V shed 6 bases, J shed 4 bases, and the junction held 10 bases outside the gene matches. The CDR3 contains 16 residues. CDR1 is LNHNV and CDR2 is YYDKDF in the germline V gene (reference sequence). The CDR3 spells CATSVRGGRSTGELFF. CDR3 nucleotide sequence: TGTGCCACCAGTGTTCGGGGGGGCCGGAGCACCGGGGAGCTGTTTTTT.

This chain uses TRBV6-1 with TRBJ2-2, with 11 bases that match TRBD2. The V gene's germline CDR1 is MNHNS and CDR2 SASEGT. The CDR3 loop spans 16 amino acids. The ends lost 6 bases at V and 6 bases at J; junction bases unmatched: 9. CDR3 loop: CASSPFSGGASGELFF. CDR3 nucleotides: TGTGCCAGCAGCCCCTTTAGCGGGGGGGCGTCCGGGGAGCTGTTTTTT.

This sequence joins TRBV14 and TRBJ2-7; D not certain. Deletions cut 5 bases from V and 7 bases from J, with 18 bases between. The CDR3 covers 14 residues. The germline V gene encodes CDR1 SGHDN and CDR2 FVKESK. As DNA, the CDR3 is TGTGCCAGCAGCGGCCCGAAGTCCTACAATGAGCAGTACTTC. Its protein product is CASSGPKSYNEQYF. Full variable domain (rest looked up from reference TRBV14 and TRBJ2-7): EAGVTQFPSHSVIEKGQTVTLRCDPISGHDNLYWYRRVMGKEIKFLLHFVKESKQDESGMPNNRFLAERTGGTYSTLKVQPAELEDSGVYFCASSGPKSYNEQYFGPGTRLTVT.

This chain uses TRBV20-1 with TRBJ2-1; D is uncertain. Germline V lookup: CDR1 DFQATT, CDR2 SNEGSKA (reference sequence). The ends were cut back, 3 bases at V and 6 bases at J, with 6 bases in the middle. The CDR3 has 11 amino acids. The CDR3 coding sequence is TGCAGTGCTAGCGGTAGCAATGAGCAGTTCTTC. This translates into CSASGSNEQFF.

Ten or more counts support this clonotype. The chain uses TRBV18 and TRBJ2-1; D is uncertain. CDR3 length: 11 amino acids. Trimming removed 6 bases at V and 6 bases at J, with 6 bases between. CDR1 is KGHSH, CDR2 LQKENI, per germline. This chain's CDR3 is CASSWGNEQFF. DNA of the CDR3: TGTGCCAGCTCGTGGGGCAATGAGCAGTTCTTC. The variable domain in full, completed from reference TRBV18 and TRBJ2-1, reads NAGVMQNPRHLVRRRGQEARLRCSPMKGHSHVYWYRQLPEEGLKFMVYLQKENIIDESGMPKERFSAEFPKEGPSILRIQQVVRGDSAAYFCASSWGNEQFFGPGTRLTVL.

The sample holds many counts of this clonotype. V gene TRBV7-3 combines with J gene TRBJ2-2; a weak D match, TRBD1 (5 bases). Trimming removed 6 bases from V and 6 bases from J, with 11 bases in between. CDR1 and CDR2 from the germline V gene are SGHTA and FQGTGA. The CDR3 runs to 13 residues. The CDR3 coding sequence is TGTGCCAGCAGACCAACAGGCGCCGGGGAGCTGTTTTTT. Translating gives CASRPTGAGELFF.

This clonotype was seen at least ten times. V usage is TRBV4-3 and J usage is TRBJ2-3; TRBD1 matches at 10 bases. Trimming at V came to 4 bases and at J to 1 base, leaving 5 bases not matched to a gene. This CDR3 comprises 16 residues. The V gene's germline CDR1 is LGHNA and CDR2 YSLEER. Here the CDR3 reads CASSLDGQGGTDTQYF. The CDR3 nucleotides read TGCGCCAGCAGCCTAGACGGACAGGGGGGCACAGATACGCAGTATTTT.

There are many counts of this clonotype. The CDR3 here is CASYLLAGGGNTIYF. CDR3 DNA: TGTGCCAGCTATCTCCTTGCAGGGGGCGGGAACACCATATATTTT. The chain couples TRBV12-3 or TRBV12-4 to TRBJ1-3; 8 nucleotides align to TRBD1. V trimming: 8 bases; J trimming: 7 bases; junction bases outside the gene matches: 13. This CDR3 comprises 15 residues.

This clonotype was found a few times. The chain has TRBV5-6 and TRBJ2-7, with a tentative D call TRBD2 (5 bases). The CDR3 runs 16 residues. V was shortened by 5 bases and J by 5 bases, with 23 bases between the two germline ends. The germline CDR1 and CDR2 sequences are SGHDT and YYEEEE. The CDR3 DNA follows: TGTGCCAGCAGTTTTAATACCGGGTCCGGGCGGGACGAGCAGTACTTC. Residues: CASSFNTGSGRDEQYF.

The chain combines TRBV6-1 with TRBJ2-2; D remains unclear. Germline CDR1 reads MNHNS; CDR2 reads SASEGT. V shed 8 bases and J shed 7 bases, with 14 bases lying between them. This CDR3 contains 13 residues. The CDR3 region is CASWFIDGGELFF. The CDR3 DNA is TGTGCCAGCTGGTTTATTGACGGCGGGGAGCTGTTTTTT.

For this clonotype: It is likely a read error: a sequence one base away is far more abundant. This rearrangement joins TRBV6-1 to TRBJ2-7; 8 bases map to TRBD2. V was pared by 3 bases and J by 2 bases, with 12 bases of the junction left unmatched. Germline assignment: CDR1 MNHNS and CDR2 SASEGT. The CDR3 totals 17 residues. The CDR3 nucleotides are TGTGCCAGCAGTGATCGCGGCAGCGGCGGGGGGCCCTACGAGCAGTACTTC. It codes for CASSDRGSGGGPYEQYF.

This clonotype appeared a few times. This chain uses TRBV15 with TRBJ1-3; 9 bases match TRBD1. J gave up 2 bases and V 3 bases, and 8 bases lay outside the gene matches. CDR3 length: 17 residues. Germline values: CDR1 LNHNV, CDR2 YYDKDF (reference sequence). The CDR3 loop reads CATSSAWDRAAGNTIYF. CDR3 bases: TGTGCCACCAGCAGTGCCTGGGACAGGGCGGCTGGAAACACCATATATTTT.